Listed here is a single TCR beta chain. This record comes from a study of blood T cell repertoires in COVID-19. Study in general: COVID-19 samples, acute and convalescent, were from the United States, Italy and Spain. Sample material is recorded as cDNA or gDNA derived from T cells, B-cell-depleted T cells, or PBMCs.

TCRdb's table, derived via immunoSEQ multiplex PCR, lists solely in-frame clones and lacks some. The repertoire includes 30,000 to 40,000 clones, 85% of them detected once, and under 5% sits in the top ten. The germline V gene has CDR1 MRHNA and CDR2 SNTAGT. V was clipped by 5 bases and J by 0 bases; unmatched bases: 3. The CDR3 sequence is 14 residues long. The chain employs TRBV6-4 and TRBJ1-2; 7 nucleotides agree with TRBD1. Sequencing input: peripheral blood. The clonotype comes from a man aged 45 to 65 with active COVID-19. The CDR3 DNA follows: TGTGCCAGCAGTCGGGACAGAGCTAACTATGGCTACACCTTC. Amino acid sequence: CASSRDRANYGYTF.